This passage covers 24 T cell receptor beta chains from one sample sequenced in a study of CD8 T cells in Susac syndrome. Reverse transcription of 0.5 to 1 ug RNA was performed with random hexamers. TCRdb processed the immunoSEQ multiplex PCR reads anew with MiXCR; each CDR3 protein has one entry. The table has fewer than 150,000 distinct CDR3 sequences, 94% seen once; the top ten hold approximately 0.25%. The sequencing input was CD8+ T cells from PBMCs. The receptors were gathered from a human donor in good health.

The V gene is TRBV7-8, the J gene TRBJ2-7, with D perhaps TRBD2 (5 bases). The CDR3 spans 14 residues. Germline assignment: CDR1 SGHVS and CDR2 FQNEAQ. V was pared by 7 bases and J by 3 bases, with 16 bases between. The CDR3 DNA reads TGTGCCAGCACCTACTCACCGGGAAGCTACGAGCAGTACTTC. As protein: CASTYSPGSYEQYF.

The chain recombines TRBV20-1 with TRBJ2-7; D unresolved. Germline CDR1 DFQATT, CDR2 SNEGSKA (reference sequence). V gave up 4 bases and J gave up 1 base, with 5 bases separating them. The CDR3 extends over 11 amino acids. CDR3 nucleotide sequence: TGCAGTGCTATCGATTCCTACGAGCAGTACTTC. Protein: CSAIDSYEQYF.

The V call is TRBV30, the J call TRBJ2-3; no clear D gene. Trimming took off 0 bases at V and 6 bases at J, with 7 bases between the two ends. The germline V gene encodes CDR1 GTSNPN and CDR2 SVGIG (reference sequence). The CDR3 runs 12 residues. CDR3 region: CAWSVNRDTQYF. For the CDR3, the DNA is TGTGCCTGGAGTGTGAACCGGGATACGCAGTATTTT.

The rearrangement uses TRBV19 and TRBJ1-1, with a tentative D call TRBD1 (6 bases). Germline lookup yields CDR1 LNHDA and CDR2 SQIVND (reference sequence). V was shortened by 2 bases and J by 1 base, with 11 bases between the two germline ends. There are 15 residues in the CDR3. CDR3 sequence: CASSISGGQNTEAFF. The CDR3 nucleotides read TGTGCCAGTAGTATATCGGGGGGCCAGAACACTGAAGCTTTCTTT.

The count of this clonotype is one. CDR3 sequence reads: CSVGGGYGYTF. CDR3 nucleotides: TGCAGCGTTGGCGGGGGATATGGCTACACCTTC. The V and J genes are TRBV29-1 and TRBJ1-2; TRBD1 is a possible D gene (5 bases). Germline CDR1 and CDR2: SQVTM and ANQGSEA. Between the trimmed V and J ends, which lost 4 bases and 5 bases, there was a span of 8 bases. The CDR3 length is 11 residues.

The rearrangement links TRBV20-1 to TRBJ1-2, with 11 bases aligning to TRBD1. This CDR3 is 13 amino acids long. Trimming cost V 4 bases and J 7 bases; bases outside gene matches: 5. CDR1 and CDR2 from the germline V gene are DFQATT and SNEGSKA (reference sequence). The CDR3 nucleotides are TGCAGTGCTACTGGACAGGGGGCCGTTGGCTACACCTTC. Protein: CSATGQGAVGYTF.

The chain recombines TRBV15 with TRBJ2-7; D is uncertain. V lost 4 bases, J lost 3 bases, and 16 bases lay in between. The CDR3 totals 15 residues. Looked up from germline, CDR1 is LNHNV and CDR2 is YYDKDF (reference sequence). CDR3 nucleotide sequence: TGTGCCACCAGCACACCTCAACAGAGTCTCTACGAGCAGTACTTC. The encoded protein is CATSTPQQSLYEQYF.

This chain connects TRBV7-9 to TRBJ2-3, with D tentatively TRBD1 or TRBD2 (6 bases each). Germline V gene data show CDR1 as SEHNR and CDR2 as FQNEAQ (reference sequence). CDR3 size: 14 residues. V was pared by 1 base and J by 5 bases, with 10 bases between. CDR3 loop: CASSLGGAVDTQYF. DNA for the CDR3: TGTGCCAGCAGCTTAGGGGGGGCCGTAGATACGCAGTATTTT. Together with reference TRBV7-9 and TRBJ2-3, the CDR3 gives the full variable domain: DTGVSQNPRHKITKRGQNVTFRCDPISEHNRLYWYRQTLGQGPEFLTYFQNEAQLEKSRLLSDRFSAERPKGSFSTLEIQRTEQGDSAMYLCASSLGGAVDTQYFGPGTRLTVL.

As DNA, the CDR3 is TGTGCCAGCAGTTTACCGCTACAGGGGGTGTTCACCGGGGAGCTGTTTTTT. It is translated as CASSLPLQGVFTGELFF. The chain has TRBV27 and TRBJ2-2; 8 nucleotides line up with TRBD1. This CDR3 contains 17 residues. The J segment lost 4 bases and the V segment lost 2 bases, leaving 9 bases of the junction unmatched. Germline loops: CDR1 MNHEY, CDR2 SMNVEV (reference sequence).

The rearrangement links TRBV28 to TRBJ2-7, with D hard to call. The CDR3 spans 14 residues. Germline V gives CDR1 MDHEN, CDR2 SYDVKM. Trimming cost V 3 bases and J 0 bases, with 9 bases left between them. The CDR3 protein is CASSFSANSYEQYF. CDR3 in DNA: TGTGCCAGCAGTTTTTCGGCAAACTCCTACGAGCAGTACTTC.

The chain employs TRBV20-1 and TRBJ2-6; 8 bases match TRBD1. Germline values: CDR1 DFQATT, CDR2 SNEGSKA (reference sequence). The CDR3 runs to 18 residues. V lost 6 bases to trimming and J lost 4 bases; unmatched junction nucleotides: 17. For the CDR3, the DNA is TGCAGTGCCCGTACCAGGGACAGGCTTTCGGCCGGGGCCAACGTCCTGACTTTC. It codes for CSARTRDRLSAGANVLTF.

This chain joins TRBV29-1 and TRBJ2-1, with TRBD2 matching 10 bases. The CDR3 runs 13 residues. V lost 2 bases and J lost 10; bases outside the gene matches: 5. CDR1 and CDR2 from the germline V gene are SQVTM and ANQGSEA. The CDR3 region is CSVERLAGDEQFF. The DNA for the CDR3 is TGCAGCGTTGAACGGCTAGCGGGAGACGAGCAGTTCTTC.

J is TRBJ2-4 and V is TRBV20-1; D not resolved. This CDR3 region has 13 residues. Germline CDR1 reads DFQATT; CDR2 reads SNEGSKA (reference sequence). Trimming shortened V by 1 base and J by 4 bases, and 8 bases separated the two germline ends. CDR3 in amino acids: CSARAGWKNIQYF. CDR3 in DNA: TGCAGTGCTAGAGCTGGGTGGAAAAACATTCAGTACTTC.

The chain employs TRBV28 and TRBJ2-5, with a tentative D call TRBD2 (6 bases). Germline assignment: CDR1 MDHEN and CDR2 SYDVKM. V lost 7 bases and J lost 2, with 17 bases in between. The CDR3 has 15 amino acids. Written as DNA, the CDR3 is TGTGCCAGCAACTCGTTTCCGGGGGATCAAGAGACCCAGTACTTC. It specifies CASNSFPGDQETQYF.

Only one count was recorded for this clonotype. V usage is TRBV6-5 and J usage is TRBJ2-4; 12 positions match TRBD2. The trim removed 0 bases at V and 3 bases at J, leaving 9 bases unmatched. This CDR3 spans 19 amino acids. Looked up from germline, CDR1 is MNHEY and CDR2 is SVGAGI. CDR3 region: CASSYSASGRAMSKNIQYF. CDR3 nucleotides: TGTGCCAGCAGTTACTCGGCTAGCGGGAGGGCCATGAGCAAAAACATTCAGTACTTC.

The chain has TRBV29-1 and TRBJ2-7; D perhaps matches TRBD2 (5 bases). Germline lookup yields CDR1 SQVTM and CDR2 ANQGSEA. Trimming removed 1 base from V and 3 bases from J, with 10 bases in between. This CDR3 is 13 amino acids long. The CDR3 reads CSVEGGPFYEQYF. DNA of the CDR3: TGCAGCGTTGAAGGAGGGCCGTTCTACGAGCAGTACTTC.

The chain employs TRBV20-1 and TRBJ2-7; no definite D call. The V end lost 3 bases, the J end lost 4 bases, and 7 bases lay between the germline ends. This CDR3 is 11 amino acids long. Germline V gene lookup returns CDR1 DFQATT and CDR2 SNEGSKA (reference sequence). CDR3 coding DNA: TGCAGTGCTAGGAGTCAATACGAGCAGTACTTC. This gives the protein CSARSQYEQYF.

This clonotype was seen just once. The chain has TRBV4-3 and TRBJ2-2; 10 bases line up with TRBD1. The CDR3 is 17 residues long. V was pared by 0 bases and J by 4 bases, with 5 bases of the junction left unmatched. Germline V gene lookup returns CDR1 LGHNA and CDR2 YSLEER. This chain's CDR3 is CASSQDSGTGVTGELFF. The CDR3 DNA sequence: TGCGCCAGCAGCCAAGATTCGGGGACAGGGGTCACCGGGGAGCTGTTTTTT.

The chain employs TRBV29-1 and TRBJ1-4; D uncertain. The V and J ends lost 6 bases and 7 bases respectively, with 21 bases between them. Per the germline V gene, CDR1 is SQVTM and CDR2 is ANQGSEA. The CDR3 has 15 amino acids. CDR3 amino acids: CSVVDTSRPGEKLFF. Here the CDR3 DNA reads TGCAGCGTCGTCGACACGTCTAGGCCAGGTGAAAAACTGTTTTTT.

V is TRBV28 and J is TRBJ2-7; no clear D. V lost 5 bases to trimming and J lost 3 bases, with 14 bases between them. Germline lookup yields CDR1 MDHEN and CDR2 SYDVKM. The CDR3 is 14 amino acids. In DNA form, the CDR3 reads TGTGCCAGCAGTGACCGTGAAGCCCACTACGAGCAGTACTTC. Translated: CASSDREAHYEQYF.

This chain joins TRBV14 and TRBJ2-7; 11 positions agree with TRBD2. Germline V gives CDR1 SGHDN, CDR2 FVKESK. There are 18 residues in the CDR3. Trimming took 0 bases from V and 4 from J; bases not matched to a gene: 11. CDR3 amino acids: CASSQDTVATSGSYEQYF. The CDR3 nucleotides read TGTGCCAGCAGCCAAGATACCGTCGCAACTAGCGGGAGTTACGAGCAGTACTTC. Full variable domain (rest looked up from reference TRBV14 and TRBJ2-7): EAGVTQFPSHSVIEKGQTVTLRCDPISGHDNLYWYRRVMGKEIKFLLHFVKESKQDESGMPNNRFLAERTGGTYSTLKVQPAELEDSGVYFCASSQDTVATSGSYEQYFGPGTRLTVT.

This clonotype came up once. The rearrangement links TRBV30 to TRBJ1-1; the D gene is possibly TRBD1 (5 bases). V was cut by 5 bases and J by 6 bases, with 13 bases left in between. Germline CDR1 reads GTSNPN; CDR2 reads SVGIG (reference sequence). The CDR3 has 12 amino acids. The CDR3 loop reads CAWDVGGSEAFF. The CDR3 nucleotides read TGTGCCTGGGACGTGGGGGGTTCTGAAGCTTTCTTT.

The CDR3 DNA sequence: TGTGCCAGCAGTTTATCGAAGCGGTATACGCAGTATTTT. Its translation: CASSLSKRYTQYF. The V gene is TRBV27, the J gene TRBJ2-3; weak D call: TRBD2 (5 bases). CDR1 and CDR2 from the germline V gene are MNHEY and SMNVEV (reference sequence). The CDR3 is made up of 13 amino acids. Trimming took off 0 bases at V and 7 bases at J, with 8 bases between the two ends.

The V and J genes are TRBV29-1 and TRBJ2-1; D possibly matches TRBD1 or TRBD2 (5 bases each). V lost 5 bases, J lost 9 bases, and 14 bases lay in between. Germline CDR1 SQVTM, CDR2 ANQGSEA. This CDR3 is 12 amino acids long. The CDR3 protein is CSVIWGSAEQFF. CDR3 bases: TGCAGCGTTATTTGGGGGTCGGCTGAGCAGTTCTTC.